A selection of T cell receptor beta chains follows, all from one sample in a study of vaccination effects on CD4 cells after COVID-19. The assay was immunoSEQ multiplex PCR, and TCRdb's table has in-frame clones only and misses some. The table has about 46,000 clones, around four fifths seen once; the top ten hold roughly 8.6%. What these receptors recognize is not known. The specimen comprised CD4+ T cells from PBMCs cultured without peptide, sampled before COVID-19 vaccination. These TCRs come from a human donor who had a prior SARS-CoV-2 infection. CDR3s include the opening cysteine and the closing phenylalanine or tryptophan. A D gene is named only where the DNA matches it firmly. Expanded clones are given a class, and other clones once, few, many or no size at all.

cdr3_length | clone_size | d_call | j_call | v_call | cdr3_nt | cdr3_aa
16 | . | . | TRBJ2-1 | TRBV7-9 | TGTGCCAGCAGCCCGAGATGGACTTCGAACTACAATGAGCAGTTCTTC | CASSPRWTSNYNEQFF
12 | few | . | TRBJ2-1 | TRBV11-3 | TGTGCCAGCAGCGACGGATTCAATGAGCAGTTCTTC | CASSDGFNEQFF
18 | . | TRBD1 | TRBJ1-6 | TRBV15 | TGTGCCACCAGCCCCCTCCCTGGACAGGCGAGGTTCGGTTCACCCCTCCACTTT | CATSPLPGQARFGSPLHF
15 | . | . | TRBJ1-2 | TRBV14 | TGTGCCAGCAGCCAGGGCCTTGGGGGTCCGGGAGGCTACACCTTC | CASSQGLGGPGGYTF
13 | few | . | TRBJ2-3 | TRBV12-5 | TGTGCTAGTGGTTTAGCGGGCACAGATACGCAGTATTTT | CASGLAGTDTQYF
15 | . | . | TRBJ1-1 | TRBV11-2 | TGTGCCAGCAGCTGGAGCGGCAGGGGGAACACTGAAGCTTTCTTT | CASSWSGRGNTEAFF
15 | . | . | TRBJ1-6 | TRBV5-1 | TGCGCCAGCAGCTTCGGGCAAATGGAGAATTCACCCCTCCACTTT | CASSFGQMENSPLHF
15 | . | . | TRBJ1-3 | TRBV5-1 | TGCGCCAGCAGCCCGGGACTTCTAGCGGGAAACACCATATATTTT | CASSPGLLAGNTIYF
14 | . | TRBD2 | TRBJ2-1 | TRBV30 | TGTGCCTGGAGTGCCCTAGCGGGAGACACTGAGCAGTTCTTC | CAWSALAGDTEQFF
14 | . | . | TRBJ1-3 | TRBV7-2 | TGTGCCAGCAGCTTAGGGGGGGCTATCGACACCATATATTTT | CASSLGGAIDTIYF
12 | . | TRBD1 | TRBJ1-2 | TRBV29-1 | TGCAGCGTTGCAGGGGGGGGCTATGGCTACACCTTC | CSVAGGGYGYTF
14 | few | . | TRBJ2-1 | TRBV29-1 | TGCAGCGTTGTCCAGACCATCACCTACAATGAGCAGTTCTTC | CSVVQTITYNEQFF
14 | . | . | TRBJ2-3 | TRBV21-1 | TGTGCCAGCAGCAAGGCTAGCGGGAGAGATACGCAGTATTTT | CASSKASGRDTQYF
15 | . | . | TRBJ2-1 | TRBV11-1 | TGTGCCAGCAGCTCGACAGTCAATGTGGTCAATGAGCAGTTCTTC | CASSSTVNVVNEQFF
13 | . | . | TRBJ2-7 | TRBV5-1 | TGCGCCAGCAGCTTGGGACCCCCGGAGGAGCAGTACTTC | CASSLGPPEEQYF
16 | few | TRBD1 | TRBJ2-1 | TRBV28 | TGTGCCAGCAGGGGACAGGGAGCTGAATCCTACAATGAGCAGTTCTTC | CASRGQGAESYNEQFF
14 | . | . | TRBJ1-3 | TRBV30 | TGTGCCTGGAGTAGACAGGCTATGGGAAACACCATATATTTT | CAWSRQAMGNTIYF
15 | many | . | TRBJ2-7 | TRBV15 | TGTGCCACCAGCAGGACCGTGACAGGTCGCTACGAGCAGTACTTC | CATSRTVTGRYEQYF
14 | . | . | TRBJ2-3 | TRBV5-4 | TGTGCCAGCAGCTTTGCCGGGGGCACAGATACGCAGTATTTT | CASSFAGGTDTQYF
16 | few | TRBD2 | TRBJ2-3 | TRBV25-1 | TGTGCCAGCAGTGACCCGAGACTAGCGGGCACAGATACGCAGTATTTT | CASSDPRLAGTDTQYF
15 | . | . | TRBJ1-6 | TRBV19 | TGTGCCAGTAGTATAGCCGACGGCCACGGTGGGCCCCTCCACTTT | CASSIADGHGGPLHF
16 | . | . | TRBJ2-5 | TRBV15 | TGTGCCACCAGCAGAGCTGAGGCGGACAATCGGGAGACCCAGTACTTC | CATSRAEADNRETQYF
13 | . | . | TRBJ1-5 | TRBV6-5 | TGTGCCAGCAGTTCAGGAGGCCATCAGCCCCAGCATTTT | CASSSGGHQPQHF